This TCR beta chain was identified during a study of cytomegalovirus exposure and HLA in healthy donors. Whole-study results and caveats: An Asian-associated ancestry cluster reportedly showed fewer N-insertions than the roughly 670-donor mean in a later analysis. Most subjects' HLA-A and HLA-B alleles were reportedly predicted from TCR beta sequences. HLA alleles were associated with 18,000 or so TCR beta sequences in a later analysis at 0.05 false discovery rate. Per a later analysis, HLA-associated TCR beta chains showed more clonal expansion than other, equally common TCR beta chains.

Both 60 Vbeta primers and 13 Jbeta primers went into the PCR. This table comes from immunoSEQ multiplex PCR, and its TCRdb copy is limited to in-frame clones, with some not included. The sample carries around 190,000 clones, roughly 80% recorded once. Trimming took off 6 bases at V and 2 bases at J, with 11 bases between the two ends. This CDR3 comprises 13 residues. Germline CDR1 and CDR2: MNHEY and SMNVEV (reference sequence). For this clone: Its antigen is not identified.

The J gene is TRBJ2-7, the V gene TRBV27; TRBD1 is a possible D gene (5 bases). The sequence derives from a woman aged 45-65 years in good health and CMV-seronegative. The sequencing input was PBMCs. The DNA of the CDR3 is TGTGCCAGCAGGGACATACGGACCTACGAGCAGTACTTC. Its protein is CASRDIRTYEQYF.